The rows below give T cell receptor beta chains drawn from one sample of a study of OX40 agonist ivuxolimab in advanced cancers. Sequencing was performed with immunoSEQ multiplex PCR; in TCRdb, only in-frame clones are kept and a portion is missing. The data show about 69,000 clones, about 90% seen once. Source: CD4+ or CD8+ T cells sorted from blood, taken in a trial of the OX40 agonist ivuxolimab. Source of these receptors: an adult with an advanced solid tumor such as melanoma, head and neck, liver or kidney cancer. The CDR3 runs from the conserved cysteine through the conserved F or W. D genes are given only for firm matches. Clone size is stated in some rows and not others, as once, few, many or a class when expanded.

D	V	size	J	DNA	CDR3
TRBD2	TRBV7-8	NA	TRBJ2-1	TGTGCCAGCAGTCTAGCGGGAACCGGCAATGAGCAGTTCTTC	CASSLAGTGNEQFF
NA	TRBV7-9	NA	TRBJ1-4	TGTGCCAGCAGCTTAGTTCCAAATGAAAAACTGTTTTTT	CASSLVPNEKLFF
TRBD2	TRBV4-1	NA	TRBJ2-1	TGCGCCAGCAGCCAAGCCCCCGCTAGCGGCTATGAGCAGTTCTTC	CASSQAPASGYEQFF
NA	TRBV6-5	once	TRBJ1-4	TGTGCCAGCCGAGACGGTGCAACTAATGAAAAACTGTTTTTT	CASRDGATNEKLFF
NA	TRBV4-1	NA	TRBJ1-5	TGCGCCAGCAGCCAAGACCCCTTCCAGCCCCAGCATTTT	CASSQDPFQPQHF
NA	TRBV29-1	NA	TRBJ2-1	TGCAGCGTTGTGGACTGGGCTGCCCTCTCCTACAATGAGCAGTTCTTC	CSVVDWAALSYNEQFF
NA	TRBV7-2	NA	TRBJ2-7	TGTGCCAGCAGCTTTGAGGTACCCGAGCAGTACTTC	CASSFEVPEQYF
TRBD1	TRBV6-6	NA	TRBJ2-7	TGTGCCAGCAGTTATAAAACAGGGGGCTTCTACGAGCAGTACTTC	CASSYKTGGFYEQYF
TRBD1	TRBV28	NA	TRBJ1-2	TGTGCCAGCACCGTCCCGGGACAGGGGGCGCGGGTGAACGGCTACACCTTC	CASTVPGQGARVNGYTF
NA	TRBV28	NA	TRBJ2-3	TGTGCCAGCATCTCATCACCTGGGACCGTAAGCACAGATACGCAGTATTTT	CASISSPGTVSTDTQYF
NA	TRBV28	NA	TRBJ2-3	TGTGCCAGCAGTTCCAGGAGGGGGACTAGCACAGATACGCAGTATTTT	CASSSRRGTSTDTQYF
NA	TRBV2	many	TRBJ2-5	TGTGCCAGCAGTGCCGCAGGAGGAAAGGAGACCCAGTACTTC	CASSAAGGKETQYF
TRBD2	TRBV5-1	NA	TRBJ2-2	TGCGCCAGCTCATTCGGGACTAGCGGCACCGGGGAGCTGTTTTTT	CASSFGTSGTGELFF
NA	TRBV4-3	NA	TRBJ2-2	TGCGCCAGCAGCCAAGGGACAACGAACACCGGGGAGCTGTTTTTT	CASSQGTTNTGELFF
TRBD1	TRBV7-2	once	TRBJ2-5	TGTGCCAGCAGCCTCTACTCGACAGGGACCCAAGAGACCCAGTACTTC	CASSLYSTGTQETQYF
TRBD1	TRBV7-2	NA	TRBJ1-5	TGTGCCAGCAGCCGCACCGGGACAGGGGTTGATCAGCCCCAGCATTTT	CASSRTGTGVDQPQHF
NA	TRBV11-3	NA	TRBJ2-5	TGTGCCAGCAGCCCTGGAAGCAGGGCCGGCAAAGAGACCCAGTACTTC	CASSPGSRAGKETQYF
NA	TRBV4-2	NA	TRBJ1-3	TGTGCCACCGGCAGGGACACTGGAAACACCATATATTTT	CATGRDTGNTIYF
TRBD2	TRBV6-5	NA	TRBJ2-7	TGTGCCAGCAGTTACAGCCTAGCGGGGCCCTACGAGCAGTACTTC	CASSYSLAGPYEQYF
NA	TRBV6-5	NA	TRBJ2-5	TGTGCCAGCAATGGGGGGCGGGAGCCATTGGCCCAGTACTTC	CASNGGREPLAQYF
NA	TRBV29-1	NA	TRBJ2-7	TGCAGCGCCCGAACTGACGAGCAGTACTTC	CSARTDEQYF
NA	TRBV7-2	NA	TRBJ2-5	TGTGCCAGCAGCTTAGTAGGGACGGGGAGTGGGACCCAGTACTTC	CASSLVGTGSGTQYF
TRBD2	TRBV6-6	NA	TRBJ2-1	TGTGCCAGCATCCTTAGTACTAGCGGGGGACACAATGAGCAGTTCTTC	CASILSTSGGHNEQFF
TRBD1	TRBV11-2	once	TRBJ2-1	TGTGCCAGCAGCTTAGGTACAGGGGTAGATGAGCAGTTCTTC	CASSLGTGVDEQFF
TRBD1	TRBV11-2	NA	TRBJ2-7	TGTGCCAGCAGCCGAACAGGGGTTGGATACTACGAGCAGTACTTC	CASSRTGVGYYEQYF
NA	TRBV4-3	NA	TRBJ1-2	TGCGCCAGCAGCCAAGATCTTGCCCGGGGGAGTAACTATGGCTACACCTTC	CASSQDLARGSNYGYTF
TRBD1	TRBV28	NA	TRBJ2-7	TGTGCCACCGAGGGGGCCGGGAAGAGCTCCTACGAGCAGTACTTC	CATEGAGKSSYEQYF
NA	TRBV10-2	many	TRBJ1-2	TGCGCCAGCAGTGGGGGGGTTTTATCTAACTATGGCTACACCTTC	CASSGGVLSNYGYTF
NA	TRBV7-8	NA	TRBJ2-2	TGTGCCAGCAGCTCCCCCGGGGAGCTGTTTTTT	CASSSPGELFF
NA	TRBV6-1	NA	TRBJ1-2	TGTGCCAGCACGCCCCCAGGCTACACCTTC	CASTPPGYTF
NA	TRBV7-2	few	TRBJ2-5	TGTGCCAGCAGCTTAAACCACCCGGGACCAAAGTACTTC	CASSLNHPGPKYF
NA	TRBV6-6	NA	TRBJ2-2	TGTGCCAGCAGTTCCTGGGGAGAAACCGGGGAGCTGTTTTTT	CASSSWGETGELFF
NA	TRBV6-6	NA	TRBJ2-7	TGTGCCAGCAGTACCCGGAGGTTCGAGCCCTACGAGCAGTACTTC	CASSTRRFEPYEQYF
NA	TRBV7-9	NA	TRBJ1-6	TGTGCCAGCAGCTTAGCATTAGCATCACCCCTCCACTTT	CASSLALASPLHF
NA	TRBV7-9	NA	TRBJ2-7	TGTGCCAGCAGCCCCCCACAGGCCCGAACCTACGAGCAGTACTTC	CASSPPQARTYEQYF
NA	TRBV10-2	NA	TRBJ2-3	TGCGCCAGCAGTGAGTCGGTCTGGGACGCCGACACAGATACGCAGTATTTT	CASSESVWDADTDTQYF
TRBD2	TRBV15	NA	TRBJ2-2	TGTGCCACCAGGTTAGCGGGATCCCTCACCGGGGAGCTGTTTTTT	CATRLAGSLTGELFF
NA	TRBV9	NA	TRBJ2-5	TGTGCCAGCAGCGTTCCTAGACTGATGACAGGTTGGAAGACCCAGTACTTC	CASSVPRLMTGWKTQYF
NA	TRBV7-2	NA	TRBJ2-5	TGTGCCAGCAGCCCCCCGGGGCGAAAAGAGACCCAGTACTTC	CASSPPGRKETQYF
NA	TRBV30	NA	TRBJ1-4	TGTGCCTGGAGTGGGGCCTCGGGACACAATAATGAAAAACTGTTTTTT	CAWSGASGHNNEKLFF
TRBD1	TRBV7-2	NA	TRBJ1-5	TGTGCCAGCAGCTCACAGGGGAAGCAGCCCCAGCATTTT	CASSSQGKQPQHF
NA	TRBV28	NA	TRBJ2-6	TGTGCCAGCAGTTTAGTTGCAGGGAGGTCTGGGGCCAACGTCCTGACTTTC	CASSLVAGRSGANVLTF
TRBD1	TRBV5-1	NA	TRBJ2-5	TGCGCCAGCACCGACTTTCGGACAGGGGTTGGGGAGACCCAGTACTTC	CASTDFRTGVGETQYF
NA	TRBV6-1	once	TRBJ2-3	TGTGCCAGCGGGAGGATCAGCACAGATACGCAGTATTTT	CASGRISTDTQYF
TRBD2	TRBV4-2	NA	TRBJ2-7	TGTGCCAGCAGCGTAATTAGCGGGGGACTCTACGAGCAGTACTTC	CASSVISGGLYEQYF
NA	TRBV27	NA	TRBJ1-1	TGTGCCAGCAGTTTACTCAGGGGGAACACTGAAGCTTTCTTT	CASSLLRGNTEAFF
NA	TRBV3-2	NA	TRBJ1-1	TGTGCCAGCAGCCTGGCTTTCTTT	CASSLAFF
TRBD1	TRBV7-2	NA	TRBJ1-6	TGTGCCAGCAGCTTATTGACACAGGGGCAGGCACCCCTCCACTTT	CASSLLTQGQAPLHF
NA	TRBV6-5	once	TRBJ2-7	TGTGCCAGCAGTGATTTCGGCGCCTACGAGCAGTACTTC	CASSDFGAYEQYF
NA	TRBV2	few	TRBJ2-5	TGTGCCAGCAGTTATACAGGCCAAGAGACCCAGTACTTC	CASSYTGQETQYF
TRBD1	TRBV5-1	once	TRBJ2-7	TGCGCCAGCAGCGACTACAAGGACAGGTCTAGGGAGCAGTACTTC	CASSDYKDRSREQYF
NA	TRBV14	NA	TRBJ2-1	TGTGCCAGCAGCCAATGGAGGGGCCCCTACAATGAGCAGTTCTTC	CASSQWRGPYNEQFF
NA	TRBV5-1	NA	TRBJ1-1	TGCGCCAGCAGGAGCACCCCGCGTACAGGGTCAGGGACTGAAGCTTTCTTT	CASRSTPRTGSGTEAFF